This passage covers 13 T cell receptor beta chains from one sample sequenced in a study of shared clonotypes between healthy human individuals. This table comes from immunoSEQ multiplex PCR, and its TCRdb copy is limited to in-frame clones, with some not included. This repertoire shows 2,500,000 or so clones, around 90% found once; its top ten account for more than 0.35%. Sequencing was performed on naive CD4+ T cells from PBMCs. Subset noted: CD45RA+ positively selected. These receptors were obtained from a man in his late teens or twenties in good health. Some clones in this sample may be carry-over from other donors' samples.

The chain is built from TRBV5-1 and TRBJ2-1; 10 nucleotides agree with TRBD2. This CDR3 has 17 residues. The V segment lost 2 bases and the J segment 7 bases; nucleotides outside the gene matches: 12. CDR1 and CDR2 from the germline V gene are SGHRS and YFSETQ. The CDR3 DNA reads as TGCGCCAGCAGCTTCCCGACTAGCGGGTCCCGGGGGAATGAGCAGTTCTTC. Translation: CASSFPTSGSRGNEQFF. Full variable domain (outside the CDR3, taken from reference TRBV5-1 and TRBJ2-1): KAGVTQTPRYLIKTRGQQVTLSCSPISGHRSVSWYQQTPGQGLQFLFEYFSETQRNKGNFPGRFSGRQFSNSRSEMNVSTLELGDSALYLCASSFPTSGSRGNEQFFGPGTRLTVL.

This chain joins TRBV6-1 and TRBJ2-7, with TRBD1 identical over 7 bases. The CDR3 covers 12 residues. Germline V gene lookup returns CDR1 MNHNS and CDR2 SASEGT. V lost 6 bases, J lost 4 bases, and 3 bases stayed unmatched. The CDR3 sequence is CASRTGMYEQYF. The CDR3 DNA reads TGTGCCAGCAGGACAGGGATGTACGAGCAGTACTTC.

V usage is TRBV11-3 and J usage is TRBJ2-5; 7 nucleotides match TRBD1. The CDR3 totals 14 residues. From germline, CDR1 is SGHNT and CDR2 YENEEA. J was trimmed by 2 bases and V by 5 bases; bases with no gene match: 5. CDR3 amino acids: CASSLTGQQETQYF. In nucleotides, the CDR3 is TGTGCCAGCAGCCTGACGGGACAGCAAGAGACCCAGTACTTC.

The chain has TRBV4-2 and TRBJ2-1, with TRBD2 matching 14 bases. With 4 bases clipped from V and 0 bases from J, the junction kept 11 bases outside the gene matches. Germline V lookup: CDR1 LGHNA, CDR2 YNFKEQ. This CDR3 is 20 amino acids long. CDR3 sequence reads: CASSPGTRLAGGISYNEQFF. CDR3 nucleotide sequence: TGTGCCAGCAGCCCTGGAACCCGACTAGCGGGAGGGATCTCCTACAATGAGCAGTTCTTC.

The chain joins TRBV5-1 to TRBJ2-1; D uncertain. CDR1 and CDR2 (germline): SGHRS, YFSETQ. The CDR3 totals 12 residues. Trimming cost V 7 bases and J 8 bases, with 13 bases left between them. CDR3 bases: TGCGCCAGCCGATCGGCGTCCGATGAGCAGTTCTTC. This gives the protein CASRSASDEQFF.

This chain uses TRBV10-2 with TRBJ2-1; D call uncertain. V gave up 4 bases and J gave up 7 bases, with 20 bases separating them. This CDR3 is 16 amino acids long. CDR1 WSHSY and CDR2 SAAADI come from the germline V gene. CDR3 amino acids: CASSGWRSRKVNEQFF. CDR3 coding DNA: TGCGCCAGCAGTGGATGGCGGTCCAGGAAAGTGAATGAGCAGTTCTTC.

This sequence joins TRBV7-3 and TRBJ2-7, with D perhaps TRBD2 (5 bases). From germline, CDR1 is SGHTA and CDR2 FQGTGA. The ends were cut back, 2 bases at V and 2 bases at J, with 10 bases in the middle. The CDR3 has 14 residues. CDR3 amino acids: CASSLGSTAYEQYF. For the CDR3, the DNA is TGTGCCAGCAGCTTAGGGAGTACGGCCTACGAGCAGTACTTC.

The rearrangement links TRBV7-2 to TRBJ2-1; 8 nucleotides agree with TRBD1. V lost 5 bases to trimming and J lost 3 bases; unmatched junction nucleotides: 6. Germline V gene sequence: CDR1 SGHTA, CDR2 FQGNSA. This CDR3 region has 15 residues. The CDR3 spells CASSPGTGGYNEQFF. DNA of the CDR3: TGTGCCAGCAGCCCAGGCACAGGGGGCTACAATGAGCAGTTCTTC.

The chain combines TRBV10-1 with TRBJ2-1, with D possibly TRBD2 on 6 matching bases. The CDR3 is made up of 15 amino acids. The V gene lost 0 bases and the J gene lost 6 bases, with 12 bases spanning the gap. The germline V gene encodes CDR1 WNHNN and CDR2 SYGVQD (reference sequence). The CDR3 spells CASSESGLFGNEQFF. Here the CDR3 DNA reads TGCGCCAGCAGTGAGTCGGGACTTTTTGGCAATGAGCAGTTCTTC.

This clone was seen a single time. Mismatch with germline at one junction end may stem from a read error. The gene calls are TRBV9 and TRBJ2-1; 7 positions agree with TRBD2. In germline, CDR1 is SGDLS, CDR2 YYNGEE. This CDR3 region has 11 residues. CDR3 protein: CGGWSYNEQFF. As DNA, the CDR3 is TGCGGGGGGTGGTCCTACAATGAGCAGTTCTTC.

A few counts support this clone. This sequence joins TRBV30 and TRBJ2-6; D not certain. The CDR3 runs to 14 residues. Germline V gene lookup returns CDR1 GTSNPN and CDR2 SVGIG (reference sequence). V was pared by 5 bases and J by 1 base, with 9 bases between. The DNA of the CDR3 is TGTGCCTGGGCCCACGGGTCTGGGGCCAACGTCCTGACTTTC. Amino acid sequence: CAWAHGSGANVLTF.

On this clone: This sample also contains other DNA sequences that code for the same CDR3. The chain employs TRBV7-9 and TRBJ1-1, with TRBD1 matching 9 bases. J gave up 5 bases and V 3 bases, and 4 bases lay outside the gene matches. The CDR3 length is 14 residues. Germline-derived CDR1 and CDR2 are SEHNR and FQNEAQ (reference sequence). The CDR3 loop is CASSFDRGRTEAFF. Here the CDR3 DNA reads TGTGCCAGCAGCTTTGACAGGGGGAGAACTGAAGCTTTCTTT.

This clone was detected only once. DNA of the CDR3: TGTGCCAGCAGTGATCGAGGCGGGAGGGGATACAATGAGCAGTTCTTC. This codes for CASSDRGGRGYNEQFF. The gene calls are TRBV25-1 and TRBJ2-1, with 9 nucleotides matching TRBD2. V was clipped by 3 bases and J by 4 bases; unmatched bases: 7. Germline V gene data show CDR1 as MGHDK and CDR2 as SYGVNS. The CDR3 totals 16 residues.